This T cell receptor (beta chain) comes out of a study of a mutant IDH1 vaccine in newly diagnosed glioma. This CDR3 contains 16 residues. Losses at the gene ends were 4 bases for V and 6 bases for J; bases not matched to a gene: 10. In germline, CDR1 is MNHNS, CDR2 SASEGT. Time point in this sample: week 23, last vaccination. Vaccinated patients received 300 ug of mutant IDH1 20-mer peptide per dose, with topical imiquimod. Method: immunoSEQ multiplex PCR; TCRdb's copy keeps in-frame clones and lacks some. The data show roughly 50,000 clones, roughly 81% seen once. Concerning this clone: The antigen is not known.

The input for sequencing was PBMCs, taken from a glioma patient whose treatment included an IDH1 peptide vaccine. The V call is TRBV6-1, the J call TRBJ1-5; 9 bases are shared with TRBD1. This clonotype was sampled from a woman aged 35 to 49 with glioma. Some clones in this sample may be carry-over from other donors' samples. This chain's CDR3 is CASSGPGQGARQPQHF. CDR3 DNA: TGTGCCAGCAGTGGACCGGGACAGGGAGCGCGTCAGCCCCAGCATTTT.